Here is one TCR beta chain with its context. The sample comes from a study of blood T cell repertoires in COVID-19. The overall study: The United States, Italy and Spain provided the acute and convalescent COVID-19 samples. Nucleic acid was either cDNA or gDNA, and it came from T cells, B-cell-depleted T cells, or PBMCs.

Original analysis: Nucleated cell counts were estimated from reference gene primer amplification. Libraries were prepared by immunoSEQ multiplex PCR; TCRdb keeps only in-frame clonotypes and omits some of them. D and trimming come from the DNA, and the V and J calls and clone size come from that table. The data show about 310,000 clones, roughly 91% seen once. The sequencing sample was made of peripheral blood. The clonotype was recovered from a man aged 45 to 65 with active or convalescent COVID-19.

The CDR3 bases are TGTGCCATCAGTGACCCCAGCTATGGCTACACCTTC. Protein: CAISDPSYGYTF. The V call is TRBV10-3, the J call TRBJ1-2; D ambiguous. Germline CDR1 reads ENHRY; CDR2 reads SYGVKD. CDR3 length: 12 residues. Trimming took off 3 bases at V and 4 bases at J, with 6 bases between the two ends.